This T cell receptor beta chain derives from a study of chemoradiotherapy in HPV16-positive cancers (dated by TCRdb to the early 2020s). About the investigation overall: Candidate HPV-specific T-cell clones and common TCR motifs were defined through functional T-cell assays on cells from a couple of HPV16-positive patients. The study asked whether T-cell immunity against the HPV oncoproteins E6 and E7 changes during chemoradiotherapy and whether it affects survival. The candidate HPV-specific TCRs and motifs were subsequently tracked in TCR repertoires obtained from roughly 90 patients with HPV-related cancers.

On the study overall, not on this receptor specifically: In HPV16-positive patients, expansion of HPV-responsive T cells during chemoradiotherapy was associated with improved recurrence-free survival. Only a couple of HPV16-positive patients were used to derive the functional definition of HPV-specific T cells, and the survival association was reported for HPV16-positive patients. Expansion of candidate HPV-specific clones and E7-related TCR motifs was observed in the tumor microenvironment during treatment, whereas no such expansion was observed for non-HPV-specific T cells.

The library came from the immunoSEQ multiplex PCR assay. The table comes from immuneACCESS by way of TCRdb, which keeps in-frame sequences with V and J called. Part of the clones is missing from these tables; in studies checked, under half for an unresolved V gene and the rest for unknown reasons. A total of over 15,000 clones appear in this sample, approximately 88% of them only once. Of the sample, roughly 3.7% is held by the ten largest clones. Turning to this clone: The specificity of this receptor is unknown. It has no much larger one-base neighbor in the sample; base qualities were not kept.

Because repertoires were sampled repeatedly during chemoradiotherapy, clonal expansion in the tumor microenvironment could be followed. Taken from cysteine to phenylalanine, the CDR3 has 14 residues. The entry retains the CDR3 DNA only, 42 bases that are in frame from base 1. CDR1 SEHNR and CDR2 FQNEAQ are derived from the germline V gene (reference sequence). V is clipped by 0 bases and J by 6 bases, and the sequence between their germline boundaries is 11 bases long. Sequencing used blood, obtained from a patient who underwent chemoradiotherapy. The TCR was taken from a human donor with HPV-associated anogenital cancer. This sequence uses TRBV7-9 and TRBJ1-1; a confident D gene designation cannot be given. DNA sequence: TGTGCCAGCAGCTTAGCGCTCGGGGTCTCTGAAGCTTTCTTT. This translates into CASSLALGVSEAFF.